These 5 T cell receptor beta chains came from one sample sequenced in a study of yellow fever vaccine responses in identical twins. MiXCR was run by TCRdb on the RT-PCR reads, yielding one entry per CDR3 protein. The top ten clones hold 1.9% of a sample with roughly 2,700 distinct CDR3 sequences, about 90% of them seen once. This specimen was T cells from blood (PBMCs), unsorted or a sorted subset (not recorded which), taken before or after yellow fever vaccination (not recorded which). The receptor source for this set is a female donor who received the yellow fever vaccine.

This clonotype was detected only a few times. This chain joins TRBV6-5 and TRBJ1-1; the match to TRBD1 covers 7 bases. The CDR3 has 16 residues. Germline assignment: CDR1 MNHEY and CDR2 SVGAGI. V lost 4 bases and J lost 0; bases outside the gene matches: 8. The CDR3 loop is CASSSNLGQLNTEAFF. CDR3 coding DNA: TGTGCCAGCAGTTCAAATCTGGGACAGCTGAACACTGAAGCTTTCTTT.

A single count supports this clonotype. The chain links TRBV12-3 or TRBV12-4 to TRBJ1-5, with D possibly being TRBD1 (6 bases). V lost 5 bases, J lost 5 bases, and 19 bases lay in between. The CDR3 contains 16 residues. The CDR3 coding sequence is TGTGCCAGCAGTCCTTCGTGGGGGGCGGCTGATCAGCCCCAGCATTTT. Protein sequence: CASSPSWGAADQPQHF.

The chain joins TRBV6-1 to TRBJ1-1; TRBD1 is a possible D gene (6 bases). The germline gives CDR1 MNHNS, CDR2 SASEGT. Trimming left V 6 bases short and J 3 bases short, with 14 bases between. The CDR3 covers 14 residues. DNA for the CDR3: TGTGCCAGCAGCCCCAGGGGCGTGGACACTGAAGCTTTCTTT. Translating gives CASSPRGVDTEAFF.

The chain is built from TRBV7-2 and TRBJ1-5; maybe TRBD1 (6 bases). This CDR3 is built from 15 residues. Trimming pared 4 bases from V and 0 bases from J, leaving 10 bases between. CDR1 is SGHTA, CDR2 FQGNSA, per germline. The CDR3 coding sequence is TGTGCCAGCAGCTACAGGGTGTATAGCAATCAGCCCCAGCATTTT. This sequence encodes CASSYRVYSNQPQHF.

The gene calls are TRBV11-1 and TRBJ1-1; D possibly corresponds to TRBD1 (6 bases). The germline V gene encodes CDR1 SGHAT and CDR2 FQDESV (reference sequence). CDR3 length: 14 amino acids. V lost 0 bases and J lost 3, with 8 bases in between. CDR3 nucleotide sequence: TGTGCCAGCAGCTTAGCCTCAGGGGACACTGAAGCTTTCTTT. It codes for CASSLASGDTEAFF.